This T cell receptor (beta chain) appears in the sequencing data of a study of molecular identifiers for immune sequencing clone quantification (dated by TCRdb to 2016 to 2019). Notes on the research overall: In a replicate experiment, RNA from roughly 21,000 or 96,000 naive CD8 T cells was split into five aliquots, four of which were sequenced. This methods study benchmarked molecular-identifier clustering-based TCR repertoire sequencing (MIDCIRS) and TCR RNA copy counting, using CD8 T cells to do so. The full study reports these points: Highly expanded clone sizes could be underestimated if identical TCR molecules share a barcode. Modeling indicated around 3 TCR RNA copies recovered per cell, compared with roughly 9.7 by digital PCR, which implies a capture efficiency of around 30%. Spiked-in Jurkat TCR RNA (around 9 copies' worth), which is not part of the donor repertoire, was contained in the naive libraries. In CMV-specific effector cells, clones with more than 20 RNA copies contained over 99% of molecules, whereas in naive cells such clones contained under 1% of molecules. Spiked-in Jurkat TCR RNA equal to a single cell's worth was reported to be detectable even within 1,100,000 naive CD8 T cells. When barcode sub-clustering was omitted, TCR diversity was inflated by chimeric consensus sequences, with chimeras reaching as high as 47%.

Libraries of naive CD8 T cells were generated from about 21,000 to 970,000 sorted cells, with 10%, 30% or 50% of the purified RNA used. Naive CD8 T cells were FACS-sorted as CD8+CD4-CCR7+CD45RA+ on a BD FACSAria II into RLT Plus buffer. To test detection sensitivity, Jurkat RNA equal to 10 or so TCR copies was added to samples of 20,000-1,000,000 naive CD8 T cells. CD8 T cells were enriched using RosetteSep CD8+ T Cell Enrichment Cocktail and Ficoll-Paque, and the enriched cells then underwent ACK red cell lysis. Library construction relied on PCR. The instrument given in TCRdb is NextSeq 500. Bulk TCR libraries were prepared as previously described, using TCR primers listed in Table S5. The Qiagen AllPrep DNA/RNA kit was used to purify total RNA. Before analysis, reads from multiple sequencing runs of the same library were pooled. In the authors' own workflow: Reads were retained only if the reads had an exact TCR constant sequence, and the retained reads were trimmed to 150 nt and grouped according to their 12-nt molecular barcodes. Reads in each barcode group were sub-clustered using a 15% Levenshtein threshold, and a quality-weighted consensus sequence was built for each RNA molecule. Non-functional sequences were discarded, and so were lower-count sequences lying one edit away from another sequence. Based on fitting two negative binomial distributions, any barcode sub-cluster with under 20% of the maximum read count was discarded. TCRdb passed the public sequencing reads through fastp at Q25 and MiXCR, retaining productive beta sequences. CDR3 protein sequences are deduplicated, and each keeps its most common genes and DNA. What appears here as the V and J calls and clone size reflects TCRdb's work, not the paper's. The sample table contains some 100,000 distinct CDR3 sequences; only one count was recorded for about 35% of them. The ten biggest clones cover approximately 3.8% of the sample.

Details on this clonotype: The antigen this receptor binds is unknown. Per-base qualities were not stored, and no clone one base away is much larger.

V was cut back by 3 bases and J by 7 bases, leaving a gap of 11 bases between them. In the germline V gene, CDR1 corresponds to SGDLS and CDR2 to YYNGEE. The CDR3 goes from the cysteine to the phenylalanine over 13 residues. The kept DNA is CDR3 alone, 39 bases in frame from the first base. The chain links TRBV9 with TRBJ1-5, with no reliable assignment of the D segment. The source material was naive CD8+ T cells from blood, with Jurkat cell RNA spiked in. What the cell subset or site label conveys for this sample: FACS-sorted CD8+CD4-CCR7+CD45RA+ naive T cells. This clonotype was sampled from a human donor in good health. Some libraries in this study had Jurkat cell RNA spiked in. CDR3 sequence: CASSGSGGQPQHF. The nucleotide sequence is TGTGCCAGCAGCGGTAGTGGAGGGCAGCCCCAGCATTTT.